This record concerns one T cell receptor beta chain sequence. Its specificity is not known. CDR1 is SGHTS, CDR2 YDEGEE, per germline. This CDR3 has 17 residues. Trimming took 2 bases from V and 1 from J; bases not matched to a gene: 9. The data were obtained in a study of cytomegalovirus exposure and HLA in healthy donors. Whole-study findings and limits: TCR beta V- and J-gene trimming was later associated with a missense DCLRE1C variant.

Researchers ran the PCR with 60 Vbeta and 13 Jbeta primers. Generated by immunoSEQ multiplex PCR, the TCRdb table keeps only in-frame clones and is missing some. The sample holds approximately 90,000 clones, more than 70% seen once. The V call is TRBV5-8, the J call TRBJ2-5; 9 bases agree with TRBD2. The receptor's source is a man aged 25 to 45 in good health and CMV-seronegative. Sequencing was performed on PBMCs. CDR3 nucleotides: TGTGCCAGCAGCTTCCTTTTGACTAGCGGTACCCAAGAGACCCAGTACTTC. This codes for CASSFLLTSGTQETQYF.